The source of this T cell receptor (beta chain) is a study of blood T cells in healthy people across ages. Broader study findings: Researchers said unsorted PBMCs prevented a conclusive naive versus antigen-experienced comparison.

Trimming took 6 bases from V and 4 from J, leaving 21 bases between them. Germline CDR1 and CDR2: SQVTM and ANQGSEA. This CDR3 region has 15 residues. A second about 6 to 12 cycle PCR used barcoded and J-beta primers. Researchers report that a template-switch adaptor with 12 random nucleotides tagged each cDNA molecule. TCRdb re-called the 5' RACE reads through MiXCR, storing one row per CDR3 protein. The sample includes about 640,000 distinct CDR3 sequences, about 54% of them seen just once. There are a few counts of this clonotype. Its antigen is not known. The sample consisted of blood. V is TRBV29-1 and J is TRBJ2-5; D unclear. The origin of this receptor is a man aged 55 to 69 in good health. CDR3 protein: CSVPGRARVRETQYF. The CDR3 DNA is TGCAGCGTCCCGGGCCGCGCCCGCGTTAGAGAGACCCAGTACTTC.